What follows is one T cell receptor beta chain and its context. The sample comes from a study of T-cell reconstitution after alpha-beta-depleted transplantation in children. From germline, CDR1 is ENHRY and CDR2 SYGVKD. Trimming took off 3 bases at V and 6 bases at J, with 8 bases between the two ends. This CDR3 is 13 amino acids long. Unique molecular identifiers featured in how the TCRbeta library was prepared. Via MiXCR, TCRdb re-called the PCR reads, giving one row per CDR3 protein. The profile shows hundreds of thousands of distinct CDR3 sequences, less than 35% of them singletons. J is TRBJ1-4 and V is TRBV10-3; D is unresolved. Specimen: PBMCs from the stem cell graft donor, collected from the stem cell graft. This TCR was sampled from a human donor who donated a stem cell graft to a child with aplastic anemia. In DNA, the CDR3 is TGTGCCATCAGTGATGCGGAATATGAAAAACTGTTTTTT. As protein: CAISDAEYEKLFF.